The 28 T cell receptor beta chains listed next were all sequenced from one sample in a study of T-cell reconstitution after alpha-beta-depleted transplantation in children. Unique molecular identifiers were incorporated when the TCRbeta library was constructed. Each CDR3 protein is one row after TCRdb ran MiXCR on the PCR reads. The sample includes around 680,000 distinct CDR3 sequences, 16% of them seen just once. The input for sequencing was PBMCs from the stem cell graft donor, taken from the stem cell graft. All receptors derive from a human donor who donated a stem cell graft to a child with acute myeloid leukemia.

CDR3 protein: CASSYADRNDQPQHF. The CDR3, as DNA: TGTGCCAGCAGCTACGCGGACAGGAACGACCAGCCCCAGCATTTT. The V gene is TRBV6-5, the J gene TRBJ1-5, with 7 bases fitting TRBD1. V was clipped by 6 bases and J by 7 bases; unmatched bases: 12. The CDR3 loop spans 15 amino acids. Germline CDR1 reads MNHEY; CDR2 reads SVGAGI.

This clonotype was detected many times. The chain carries TRBV6-1 and TRBJ2-7, with D perhaps matching TRBD1 or TRBD2 (5 bases each). This CDR3 comprises 15 residues. The germline V gene has CDR1 MNHNS and CDR2 SASEGT. V was pared by 6 bases and J by 3 bases, with 18 bases between. CDR3 region: CASRASRGALYEQYV. The CDR3 DNA is TGTGCCAGCAGGGCCTCAAGGGGAGCCCTCTACGAGCAGTACGTC.

This chain joins TRBV10-3 and TRBJ2-7; tentative D call: TRBD1 (5 bases). The CDR3 is made up of 12 amino acids. Looked up from germline, CDR1 is ENHRY and CDR2 is SYGVKD. V was trimmed by 5 bases and J by 4 bases, leaving 9 bases between them. CDR3 sequence (DNA): TGTGCCATCAGTTTCGACAGTTACGAGCAGTACGTC. Translated: CAISFDSYEQYV.

This clonotype was counted many times. CDR3 DNA sequence: TGCAGTGCTAGAGATCCAGCAGTTCCCAACACTGAAGCTTTCTTT. This codes for CSARDPAVPNTEAFF. This chain links TRBV20-1 with TRBJ1-1; D not resolved. Germline V gives CDR1 DFQATT, CDR2 SNEGSKA (reference sequence). Trimming shortened V by 0 bases and J by 2 bases, and 13 bases separated the two germline ends. The CDR3 length is 15 residues.

This clonotype showed up just once. This may stem from a read error, because a much larger clone lies one nucleotide away. V usage is TRBV6-5 and J usage is TRBJ1-5, with no clear D. The CDR3 covers 14 residues. CDR1 and CDR2 from the germline V gene are MNHEY and SVGAGI. V gave up 0 bases and J gave up 3 bases, with 6 bases separating them. This chain's CDR3 is CASSYSQVNQPQHF. The CDR3, as DNA: TGTGCCAGCAGTTACTCCCAGGTCAATCAGCCCCAGCATTTT.

This chain uses TRBV11-2 with TRBJ1-1, with 7 bases matching TRBD1. The length of the CDR3 is 11 residues. CDR1 SGHAT and CDR2 FQNNGV come from the germline V gene. V lost 8 bases, J lost 9 bases, and 6 bases stayed unmatched. CDR3 DNA sequence: TGTGCCAGCGGGGAGGGACAGAAAGCTTTCTTT. Translating gives CASGEGQKAFF.

V and J are TRBV12-3 or TRBV12-4 and TRBJ2-1; 7 nucleotides match TRBD2. CDR3 length equals 16 residues. J gave up 1 base and V 7 bases, and 10 bases lay outside the gene matches. CDR3 sequence: CASKSPGLRSYNEQFF. CDR3 coding DNA: TGTGCCAGCAAATCCCCGGGACTACGATCCTACAATGAGCAGTTCTTC.

The chain links TRBV5-5 to TRBJ2-2; D uncertain. Germline values: CDR1 SGHKS, CDR2 YYEKEE (reference sequence). V was shortened by 0 bases and J by 3 bases, with 12 bases between the two germline ends. The CDR3 totals 16 residues. CDR3 region: CASSLAPQTYTGELFF. The CDR3 region has the DNA TGTGCCAGCAGCTTGGCCCCCCAGACCTACACCGGGGAGCTGTTTTTT.

There are many counts of this clonotype. The rearrangement uses TRBV20-1 and TRBJ2-3; TRBD2 matches at 8 bases. Germline CDR1 is DFQATT and CDR2 is SNEGSKA (reference sequence). The V segment lost 2 bases and the J segment 2 bases; nucleotides outside the gene matches: 3. The CDR3 length is 14 residues. CDR3 protein: CSARSGGPTDTQYF. The CDR3 nucleotides are TGCAGTGCTAGAAGCGGGGGACCCACAGATACGCAGTATTTT.

This clonotype was observed a handful of times. This sequence joins TRBV18 and TRBJ1-5; D possibly corresponds to TRBD1 (6 bases). Germline V gene data show CDR1 as KGHSH and CDR2 as LQKENI. The ends were cut back, 3 bases at V and 9 bases at J, with 9 bases in the middle. CDR3 length: 12 residues. CDR3 sequence: CASSPQGPPQHF. The CDR3 bases are TGTGCCAGCTCACCCCAGGGGCCGCCCCAGCATTTT.

This clonotype was found many times. V is TRBV20-1 and J is TRBJ2-1; TRBD1 matches 8 bases. With V trimmed by 6 bases and J by 12 bases, 13 bases remained unmatched. CDR1 DFQATT and CDR2 SNEGSKA come from the germline V gene (reference sequence). The CDR3 loop spans 13 amino acids. CDR3 DNA: TGCAGTGCCGGACAGGGAAGGGAGGTAGGGCAGTTCTTC. It translates to CSAGQGREVGQFF.

Of note for this clonotype: A much larger clone lies a single base off, so this may be a read error. The chain couples TRBV20-1 to TRBJ2-7; TRBD1 matches at 9 bases. CDR3 length: 14 residues. Trimming cost V 0 bases and J 8 bases; bases outside gene matches: 8. Germline V gene sequence: CDR1 DFQATT, CDR2 SNEGSKA (reference sequence). CDR3 coding DNA: TGCAGTGCTAGAGATGGGACAGGGAAGTACCAGCAGTACTTC. It yields the protein CSARDGTGKYQQYF.

The sample holds many counts of this clonotype. This rearrangement joins TRBV20-1 to TRBJ2-7; a weak D match, TRBD2 (5 bases). V was trimmed by 4 bases and J by 3 bases, leaving 10 bases between them. The germline CDR1 and CDR2 sequences are DFQATT and SNEGSKA (reference sequence). The CDR3 is 12 residues long. CDR3 region: CSATGSGYEQYF. In DNA, the CDR3 is TGCAGTGCTACGGGGTCTGGCTACGAGCAGTACTTC.

This clonotype showed up many times. J is TRBJ2-3 and V is TRBV12-3 or TRBV12-4, with 7 nucleotides matching TRBD1. The CDR3 loop spans 18 amino acids. The V segment lost 2 bases and the J segment 3 bases; nucleotides outside the gene matches: 14. CDR3 DNA sequence: TGTGCCAGCAGTTTACCGTTCCCCACAGGGGTTGGAACAGATACGCAGTATTTT. This encodes CASSLPFPTGVGTDTQYF.

The sample holds many counts of this clonotype. The rearrangement joins TRBV20-1 to TRBJ2-3, with D unclear. Germline V gene lookup returns CDR1 DFQATT and CDR2 SNEGSKA (reference sequence). Trimming shortened V by 0 bases and J by 2 bases, and 12 bases separated the two germline ends. The CDR3 totals 15 residues. In DNA form, the CDR3 reads TGCAGTGCTAGAGATTCGATGGCCCCCACAGATACGCAGTATTTT. Its translation is CSARDSMAPTDTQYF.

In this sample, this clonotype turned up many times. This chain connects TRBV20-1 to TRBJ2-3, with 8 bases matching TRBD2. This CDR3 is 15 amino acids long. Germline V gene lookup returns CDR1 DFQATT and CDR2 SNEGSKA (reference sequence). J lost 2 bases, V lost 3 bases, and 7 bases had no gene match. CDR3 coding DNA: TGCAGTGCTAGCGGGGGACTAGGCTTCACAGATACGCAGTATTTT. It translates to CSASGGLGFTDTQYF.

In the case of this clonotype: A much larger clone is a single base away; this may be a read error. This rearrangement joins TRBV20-1 to TRBJ2-5; 12 bases are shared with TRBD2. CDR1 and CDR2 from the germline V gene are DFQATT and SNEGSKA (reference sequence). The CDR3 totals 15 residues. The junction had 8 bases not matched to a gene; V was cut back by 7 bases and J by 2 bases. In DNA form, the CDR3 reads TGCAGTGGCATGACTAGCGGGGGAATACAAGAGACCCAGTACTTC. Protein product: CSGMTSGGIQETQYF.

V gene TRBV4-3 combines with J gene TRBJ1-4; TRBD1 might be the D (6 bases). Germline CDR1 reads LGHNA; CDR2 reads YSLEER. The CDR3 runs 14 residues. V dropped 5 bases and J dropped 7 bases, with 14 bases sitting between them. CDR3 sequence reads: CASSSWGPLEKLFF. The CDR3, as DNA: TGCGCCAGCAGCTCCTGGGGGCCTCTTGAAAAACTGTTTTTT.

The V gene is TRBV11-2, the J gene TRBJ2-5; TRBD2 matches 12 bases. The germline V gene encodes CDR1 SGHAT and CDR2 FQNNGV. Losses at the gene ends were 1 base for V and 3 bases for J; bases not matched to a gene: 12. The CDR3 spans 19 residues. For the CDR3, the DNA is TGTGCCAGCAGCTTAGGAACTAGCGGGGGGATGAATCCCAAAGAGACCCAGTACTTC. This gives the protein CASSLGTSGGMNPKETQYF.

This clonotype was picked up many times. The CDR3 DNA is TGCAGTGCTAGAGGTCTGGGGACAGGGAAAGAGACCCAGTACTTC. Protein sequence: CSARGLGTGKETQYF. J is TRBJ2-5 and V is TRBV20-1; TRBD1 matches at 9 bases. CDR3 length: 15 amino acids. The trim removed 1 base at V and 3 bases at J, leaving 6 bases unmatched. The V gene's germline CDR1 is DFQATT and CDR2 SNEGSKA (reference sequence).

J is TRBJ2-3 and V is TRBV4-3, with D unresolved. Germline lookup yields CDR1 LGHNA and CDR2 YSLEER. The CDR3 sequence is 14 residues long. With 0 bases removed from V and 6 bases from J, the gap between germline ends came to 10 bases. CDR3 coding DNA: TGCGCCAGCAGCCAAGATAGGATATCCGATACGCAGTATTTT. It translates to CASSQDRISDTQYF.

The chain combines TRBV7-2 with TRBJ2-7; D is unclear. Trimming stripped 3 bases from V and 0 bases from J, with 12 bases between. Germline assignment: CDR1 SGHTA and CDR2 FQGNSA. The CDR3 has 15 amino acids. This CDR3 is CASSFGQVGSYEQYF. The CDR3 nucleotides are TGTGCCAGCAGCTTTGGGCAGGTGGGCTCCTACGAGCAGTACTTC.

This clonotype came up many times. V gene TRBV20-1 combines with J gene TRBJ2-2; D gene uncertain. The CDR3 runs 14 residues. V lost 3 bases, J lost 5 bases, and 13 bases lay in between. Germline CDR1 reads DFQATT; CDR2 reads SNEGSKA (reference sequence). CDR3 sequence (DNA): TGCAGTGCTAGTCGGCTTCTCCAGACCGGGGAGCTGTTTTTT. This sequence encodes CSASRLLQTGELFF.

This clonotype showed up just a few times. V is TRBV24-1 and J is TRBJ1-2, with 10 bases matching TRBD1. Per the germline V gene, CDR1 is KGHDR and CDR2 is SFDVKD. This CDR3 spans 17 amino acids. J gave up 1 base and V 2 bases, and 6 bases lay outside the gene matches. CDR3 residues: CATSDSRDRGVNYGYTF. CDR3 nucleotide sequence: TGTGCCACCAGTGATTCCCGGGACAGGGGAGTTAACTATGGCTACACCTTC.

This clonotype was seen a few times. The V call is TRBV28, the J call TRBJ1-2; D possibly corresponds to TRBD1 (5 bases). This CDR3 comprises 14 residues. V was pared by 7 bases and J by 5 bases, with 17 bases between. CDR1 and CDR2 from the germline V gene are MDHEN and SYDVKM. CDR3 sequence reads: CASTPGPTLYGYTF. DNA of the CDR3: TGTGCCAGCACCCCGGGGCCTACGCTATATGGCTACACCTTC.

This clonotype was recorded many times. The chain joins TRBV12-3 or TRBV12-4 to TRBJ1-2; TRBD1 aligns across 9 bases. The length of the CDR3 is 13 residues. The junction had 6 bases not matched to a gene; V was cut back by 6 bases and J by 7 bases. CDR3 DNA: TGTGCCAGCAGCCCGGGACAGGGAAGTGGCTACACCTTC. It encodes CASSPGQGSGYTF.

This clonotype was seen more than once but under ten times. The chain has TRBV20-1 and TRBJ2-1; 10 nucleotides agree with TRBD2. Germline values: CDR1 DFQATT, CDR2 SNEGSKA (reference sequence). Trimming cost V 5 bases and J 6 bases; bases outside gene matches: 7. This CDR3 has 14 amino acids. DNA of the CDR3: TGCAGTGCTGAGATAGCGGGGGGCACCAATGAGCAGTTCTTC. Protein sequence: CSAEIAGGTNEQFF.

The V call is TRBV7-8, the J call TRBJ1-2; D gene ambiguous. Trimming left V 5 bases short and J 3 bases short, with 13 bases between. The CDR3 totals 14 residues. The germline V gene has CDR1 SGHVS and CDR2 FQNEAQ. The CDR3 here is CASSPSAPDYGYTF. The CDR3 bases are TGTGCCAGCAGCCCATCGGCCCCGGACTATGGCTACACCTTC.